This TCR beta chain was observed in a study of siplizumab effects on memory and regulatory T cells. Sequenced by immunoSEQ multiplex PCR; TCRdb stores in-frame clones only, minus some. The sample shows roughly 68,000 clones, approximately 97% of them seen only once. The CDR3 contains 13 residues. Trimming pared 1 base from V and 4 bases from J, leaving 8 bases between. CDR1 MGHRA and CDR2 YSYEKL come from the germline V gene. This sequence originates from a human donor in good health. Sample: naive CD8+ T cells sorted from blood. The chain couples TRBV4-1 to TRBJ2-7; D is undetermined. The CDR3 bases are TGCGCCAGCAGCCAAGGAAAGGGTTACGAGCAGTACTTC. Amino acids: CASSQGKGYEQYF.